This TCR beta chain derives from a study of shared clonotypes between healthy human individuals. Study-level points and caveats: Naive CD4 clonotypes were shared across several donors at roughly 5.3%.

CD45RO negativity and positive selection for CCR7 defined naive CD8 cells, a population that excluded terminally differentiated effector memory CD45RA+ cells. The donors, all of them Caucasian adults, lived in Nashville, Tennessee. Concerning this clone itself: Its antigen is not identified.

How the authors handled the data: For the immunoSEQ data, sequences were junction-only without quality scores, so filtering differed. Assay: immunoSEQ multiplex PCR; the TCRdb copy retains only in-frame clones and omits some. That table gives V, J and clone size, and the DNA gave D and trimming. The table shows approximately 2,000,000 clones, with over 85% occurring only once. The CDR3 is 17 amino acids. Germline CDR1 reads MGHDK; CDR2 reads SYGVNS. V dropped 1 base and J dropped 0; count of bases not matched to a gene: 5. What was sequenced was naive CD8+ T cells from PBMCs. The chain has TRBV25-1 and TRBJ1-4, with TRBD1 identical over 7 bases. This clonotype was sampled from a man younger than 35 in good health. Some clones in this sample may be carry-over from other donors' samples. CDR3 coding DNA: TGTGCCAGCAGTGAATGGAGCAGGGGGGCAACTAATGAAAAACTGTTTTTT. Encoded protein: CASSEWSRGATNEKLFF.